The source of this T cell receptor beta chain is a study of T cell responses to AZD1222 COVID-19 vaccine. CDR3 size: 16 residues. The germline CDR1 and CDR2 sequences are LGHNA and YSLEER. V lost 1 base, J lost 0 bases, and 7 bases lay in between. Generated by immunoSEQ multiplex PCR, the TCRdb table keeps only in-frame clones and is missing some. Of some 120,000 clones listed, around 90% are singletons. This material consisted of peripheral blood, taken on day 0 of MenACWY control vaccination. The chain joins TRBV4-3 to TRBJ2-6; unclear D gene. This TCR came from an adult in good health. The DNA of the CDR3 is TGCGCCAGCAGCCAAGCTTCCAGCTCTGGGGCCAACGTCCTGACTTTC. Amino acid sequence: CASSQASSSGANVLTF.